This T cell receptor beta chain was identified during a study of regulatory T cells in long-lasting Graves disease. Arm-PCR of CDR3 regions and iRepertoire HTBI primers were the basis on which TCR beta libraries were built. A single record per CDR3 protein comes from TCRdb applying MiXCR to the multiplex PCR reads. Found here are about 450,000 distinct CDR3 sequences, about a sixth of them singletons; the top ten hold about 11%. Time point defined: newly diagnosed GD, antithyroid drugs for less than 3 months. TCR sequences were obtained from RNA taken from PBMCs. Ten or more counts support this clonotype. In addition, the sample was reused for a study of T cells in Graves' hyperthyroidism and ophthalmopathy.

The source is a woman in her 30s with Graves disease. The sample consisted of peripheral blood mononuclear cells (PBMCs), taken at new diagnosis, from a patient treated with antithyroid drugs.

CDR3 residues: CASTARGTDTQYF. Written as DNA, the CDR3 is TGTGCCAGCACAGCCAGGGGAACAGATACGCAGTATTTT. The chain recombines TRBV6-1 with TRBJ2-3; maybe TRBD1 (6 bases). Trimming removed 7 bases at V and 3 bases at J, with 11 bases between. The length of the CDR3 is 13 residues. In germline, CDR1 is MNHNS, CDR2 SASEGT.